This entry is about one T cell receptor beta chain. This clone's antigen is unknown. Per-base qualities were not stored, and no clone one base away is much larger. The sample's treatment or condition label is to be understood as: around 19 received Ad26.COV2.S at low or high dose, single or two shots; five or six received placebo; per-sample allocation not given. For vaccine and placebo recipients, the sequenced repertoires came from samples collected on day 63 after the first injection. Between 29 July and 7 August 2020, Cohort 1b enrolled some 25 adults aged 18-55 years at one site in Boston, USA. Ad26.COV2.S was a replication-incompetent adenovirus type 26 vector expressing a prefusion-stabilized SARS-CoV-2 spike protein from the original Wuhan strain. TCRbeta CDR3 regions were sequenced with the immunoSEQ Assay. After extraction, genomic DNA underwent amplification by bias-controlled multiplex PCR, followed by high-throughput sequencing. Regarding the original processing steps: To quantify the absolute abundance of every unique TCRbeta CDR3 region, sequences were collapsed and filtered. T cell fraction was estimated by normalizing TCRbeta template counts to usable DNA, which was measured by amplifying reference genes present in all nucleated cells. Repertoire TCRs were annotated as SARS-CoV-2-specific when V gene, CDR3 amino acid sequence and J gene were exactly matched to a known reactive TCR set. The reference SARS-CoV-2 TCR set was obtained from MIRA and was filtered for enrichment in COVID-19-positive ImmuneCODE repertoires, whereby public or cross-reactive TCRs were removed. Using the MIRA antigens, annotated TCRs were further analysed by specific ORF or by position within an ORF. Breadth was defined as annotated unique rearrangements over total unique productive rearrangements; depth was the summed frequency of those rearrangements. Group comparisons of TCR breadth used two-sided Wilcoxon rank-sum tests. The table was pulled from immuneACCESS by TCRdb, which kept in-frame rearrangements only. Such tables lose some clones; where checked, under half of the loss comes from unresolved V genes, and the rest has no known cause. V, J and clone size reflect that table, while D and trimming were determined from the DNA. The sample yields roughly 450,000 clones; more than 80% were counted once. The ten largest clones represent over 9% of the sample.

This sample was taken from a study of Ad26.COV2.S vaccination and SARS-CoV-2 variants (dated by TCRdb to the early 2020s). General notes on the study: Vaccine-arm donors came from COV1001, a multicentre, randomized, double-blind, placebo-controlled phase I-IIa trial of Ad26.COV2.S in healthy adults. Ad26.COV2.S was administered intramuscularly at a dose of 5x10^10 or 1x10^11 viral particles, either as one shot or as two shots given 56 days apart. The specificity and breadth of SARS-CoV-2-reactive T cell receptors after Ad26.COV2.S vaccination were assessed by TCRbeta repertoire sequencing. Trial participants were randomized into five groups of five: low-dose or high-dose Ad26.COV2.S given once or twice, or placebo on both occasions. Throughout the experiments and outcome assessment, investigators stayed blinded to trial group allocation. A total of approximately 32 samples were included in the TCR-sequenced set, comprising some 20 Ad26.COV2.S vaccine recipients, 5 placebo recipients and 8 SARS-CoV-2 convalescent individuals. The paper as a whole reports these results and caveats: Comparing responses between vaccine doses or regimens was not something the study was powered to do. Higher spike-specific TCR breadth was observed in Ad26.COV2.S recipients than in placebo recipients (P = 0.0014). It was noted by the authors that total T cell responses may have been underestimated by the TCR breadth and depth analyses. Vaccine and placebo recipients had comparable non-spike TCR breadth, which fits with the vaccine containing only spike. After vaccination, spike-specific CD8+ and CD4+ T cell responses were reported to show substantial breadth.

This TCR came from a person aged 18-60 years who received the Ad26.COV2.S COVID-19 vaccine or a placebo. Sequenced here: peripheral blood, sampled in a trial of Ad26.COV2.S vaccine versus placebo.

In nucleotides, the sequence is TGTGCCAGCAGCTTATATATCGGGGAGCTGTTTTTT. Translated, it reads CASSLYIGELFF. The rearrangement joined TRBV7-2 to TRBJ2-2; the D gene is not confidently resolved. Inclusive of the bounding cysteine and phenylalanine, the CDR3 is 12 residues long. The entry retains the CDR3 DNA only, 36 bases that are in frame from base 1. For CDR1 and CDR2, the germline V gene lists SGHTA and FQGNSA. The V end loses 2 bases and the J end loses 7 bases, and a stretch of 5 bases separates them.